In this sample, the clone carrying this TCR beta chain turned up once. This specimen comes from a study of blood T cell repertoires in COVID-19. At the level of the study: Samples taken during acute and convalescent COVID-19 were collected in the United States, Italy and Spain. T cells, B-cell-depleted T cells, or PBMCs supplied cDNA or gDNA.

In the original processing: Amplification with reference gene primers provided the estimates of nucleated cell counts. Measured with immunoSEQ multiplex PCR; TCRdb has only the in-frame clones, and not every one. V and J calls and clone size follow that table, whereas D and trimming were derived from the DNA. Counted here are 190,000 or so clones, over 75% occurring once; the ten biggest clones make up roughly 2.6%. This CDR3 spans 14 amino acids. The germline V and J ends were trimmed by 0 bases and 7 bases, with 10 bases remaining between them. Germline V CDR1 and CDR2: MNHEY, SVGAGI. The specimen was peripheral blood. The chain recombines TRBV6-5 with TRBJ2-1, with D possibly TRBD1 on 6 matching bases. This TCR was recovered from a man between 40 and 49 years old with active or convalescent COVID-19. Here the CDR3 reads CASSYSSRGNEQFF. CDR3 nucleotide sequence: TGTGCCAGCAGTTACTCTAGTAGGGGGAATGAGCAGTTCTTC.